Shown below are 12 T cell receptor beta chains from a single sample sequenced in a study of cytomegalovirus exposure and HLA in healthy donors (dated by TCRdb to about 2017). Libraries were built with the immunoSEQ multiplex PCR assay. For the multiplex PCR, a mixture combining 60 forward primers for TCR Vbeta segments and 13 reverse primers for TCR Jbeta segments was used. TCRdb stores this immuneACCESS table with in-frame sequences only. Part of the clones is absent; in the studies checked, under half of the shortfall reflects unresolved V genes, and no reason is known for the rest. For this sample the table gives over 130,000 clones, of which around 66% were detected only once. The ten largest clonotypes hold roughly 6% of the sample. The sequenced sample was PBMCs. Every receptor here comes from a woman in her sixties or seventies in good health and CMV-seronegative.

This clone was detected many times. The chain has TRBV11-2 and TRBJ1-2, with 7 bases that match TRBD1. There are 16 residues in the CDR3. Germline V gene sequence: CDR1 SGHAT, CDR2 FQNNGV. Trimming removed 4 bases from V and 0 bases from J; junction bases left unmatched: 8. DNA for the CDR3: TGTGCCAGCAGCTCGACCGGGACAGCTACTAACTATGGCTACACCTTC. Translated, it gives CASSSTGTATNYGYTF.

The chain recombines TRBV4-1 with TRBJ2-5, with 9 bases that match TRBD1. The CDR3 covers 16 residues. V lost 4 bases, J lost 5 bases, and 11 bases stayed unmatched. CDR1 is MGHRA, CDR2 YSYEKL, per germline. CDR3 in amino acids: CASSRLQQGAEETQYF. The CDR3 DNA sequence: TGCGCCAGCAGCCGTTTGCAACAGGGGGCCGAGGAGACCCAGTACTTC.

The chain has TRBV9 and TRBJ1-1; D is perhaps TRBD1 (5 bases). V was trimmed by 0 bases and J by 1 base, leaving 13 bases between them. Germline CDR1 SGDLS, CDR2 YYNGEE. CDR3 size: 16 residues. CDR3 sequence reads: CASSVDFQGRNTEAFF. The CDR3 bases are TGTGCCAGCAGCGTAGATTTTCAGGGCAGGAACACTGAAGCTTTCTTT.

V gene TRBV2 combines with J gene TRBJ2-7; 12 nucleotides match TRBD2. The CDR3 runs to 17 residues. Trimming at V came to 7 bases and at J to 0 bases, leaving 10 bases not matched to a gene. CDR1 SNHLY and CDR2 FYNNEI come from the germline V gene. The CDR3 here is CASMLTSGGSSSYEQYF. DNA for the CDR3: TGTGCCAGCATGCTGACTAGCGGGGGTTCAAGCTCCTACGAGCAGTACTTC. The full variable domain, rest sourced from reference TRBV2 and TRBJ2-7, is EPEVTQTPSHQVTQMGQEVILRCVPISNHLYFYWYRQILGQKVEFLVSFYNNEISEKSEIFDDQFSVERPDGSNFTLKIRSTKLEDSAMYFCASMLTSGGSSSYEQYFGPGTRLTVT.

Here the CDR3 DNA reads TGTGCCAGCAGCTTAGTTGAGCGGGGCGCAGGTGGCTACACCTTC. Translation: CASSLVERGAGGYTF. This chain links TRBV7-8 with TRBJ1-2; D possibly corresponds to TRBD1 (5 bases). The V gene's germline CDR1 is SGHVS and CDR2 FQNEAQ. There are 15 residues in the CDR3. V gave up 1 base and J gave up 7 bases, with 16 bases separating them.

J is TRBJ2-4 and V is TRBV7-9, with 9 bases identical to TRBD1. CDR1 and CDR2 (germline): SEHNR, FQNEAQ (reference sequence). Losses at the gene ends were 3 bases for V and 9 bases for J; bases not matched to a gene: 12. The CDR3 consists of 16 residues. This CDR3 is CASSFLGGTGSSIQYF. The DNA of the CDR3 is TGTGCCAGCAGCTTCTTAGGAGGGACAGGGTCGAGCATTCAGTACTTC.

The chain recombines TRBV23-1 with TRBJ2-7; D remains ambiguous. TRBV23-1 is an ORF for which the function is uncertain. This CDR3 is built from 16 residues. V shed 0 bases and J shed 2 bases, with 14 bases lying between them. The DNA of the CDR3 is TGCGCCAGCAGTCAATCCCCCCGGAGAGGCACCTACGAGCAGTACTTC. It codes for CASSQSPRRGTYEQYF.

The chain employs TRBV9 and TRBJ2-7; 10 positions agree with TRBD1. V trimming: 3 bases; J trimming: 3 bases; junction bases outside the gene matches: 6. The CDR3 sequence is 15 residues long. In germline, CDR1 is SGDLS, CDR2 YYNGEE. The CDR3 nucleotides are TGTGCCAGCAGCGAGGGGACAGGGGTCGTCTACGAGCAGTACTTC. The encoded protein is CASSEGTGVVYEQYF.

The chain recombines TRBV19 with TRBJ1-2; D may be TRBD1 (6 bases). The germline V gene has CDR1 LNHDA and CDR2 SQIVND (reference sequence). This CDR3 contains 15 residues. Trimming removed 4 bases from V and 4 bases from J, with 16 bases in between. The CDR3 protein is CASSNDPGTPYGYTF. The CDR3 coding sequence is TGTGCCAGTAGTAATGACCCCGGGACACCCTATGGCTACACCTTC.

This clone was seen a single time. The V gene is TRBV5-1, the J gene TRBJ2-1, with TRBD2 as a possible D gene (5 bases). V shed 3 bases and J shed 5 bases, with 15 bases lying between them. The CDR3 contains 15 residues. Germline values: CDR1 SGHRS, CDR2 YFSETQ. The CDR3 bases are TGCGCCAGCAGCTCAAGAGGGCCAATCGACAATGAGCAGTTCTTC. Residues: CASSSRGPIDNEQFF.

This sequence joins TRBV19 and TRBJ2-7, with D possibly TRBD2 on 5 matching bases. CDR1 LNHDA and CDR2 SQIVND come from the germline V gene (reference sequence). V was clipped by 5 bases and J by 5 bases, with 10 bases between them. This CDR3 comprises 12 residues. CDR3: CASSGRSDEQYF. CDR3 DNA: TGTGCCAGTAGTGGGAGAAGTGACGAGCAGTACTTC.

The chain is built from TRBV29-1 and TRBJ2-5, with TRBD1 matching 12 bases. The junction had 7 bases not matched to a gene; V was cut back by 6 bases and J by 5 bases. The CDR3 is 14 residues long. The germline CDR1 and CDR2 sequences are SQVTM and ANQGSEA. The CDR3 protein is CSVGTGGGEETQYF. CDR3 DNA: TGCAGCGTGGGGACAGGGGGCGGGGAGGAGACCCAGTACTTC.